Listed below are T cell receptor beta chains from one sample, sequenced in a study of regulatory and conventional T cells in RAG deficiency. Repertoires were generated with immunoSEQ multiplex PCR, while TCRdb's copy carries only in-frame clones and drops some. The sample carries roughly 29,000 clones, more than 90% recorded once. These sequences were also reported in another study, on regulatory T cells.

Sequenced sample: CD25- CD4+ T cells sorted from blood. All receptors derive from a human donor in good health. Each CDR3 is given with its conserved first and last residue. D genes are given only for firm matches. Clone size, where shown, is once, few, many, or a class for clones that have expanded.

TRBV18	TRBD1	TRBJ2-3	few	TGTGCCAGCTCACTCTACGGACAGGGCACAGATACGCAGTATTTT	CASSLYGQGTDTQYF
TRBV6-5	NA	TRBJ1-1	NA	TGTGCCAGCAGCCTGGACTCCACTGAAGCTTTCTTT	CASSLDSTEAFF
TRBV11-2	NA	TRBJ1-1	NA	TGTGCCAGCAGCTTAGATAGGGGTACTCTCGAAGCTTTCTTT	CASSLDRGTLEAFF
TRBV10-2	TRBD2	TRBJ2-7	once	TGCGCCACCAAATCTAGCGGGGGGGACCAGCAGTACTTC	CATKSSGGDQQYF
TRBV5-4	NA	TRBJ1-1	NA	TGTGCCAGCAGCTTCACAGGGCGGACTGAAGCTTTCTTT	CASSFTGRTEAFF
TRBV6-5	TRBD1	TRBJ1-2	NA	TGTGCCAGCAGCCGAACACAGGGGGCGTGGGATGGCTACACCTTC	CASSRTQGAWDGYTF
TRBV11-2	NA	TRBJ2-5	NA	TGTGCCAGCAGCGTGCAATTGCAGGGGACCCAGTACTTC	CASSVQLQGTQYF
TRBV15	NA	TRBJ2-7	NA	TGTGCCACCAGCAGAGGGGGGGGCTCCGGCGAGCAGTACTTC	CATSRGGGSGEQYF
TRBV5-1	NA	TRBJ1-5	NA	TGCGCCAGCAGCTTGGGGACTATGAGCAATCAGCCCCAGCATTTT	CASSLGTMSNQPQHF
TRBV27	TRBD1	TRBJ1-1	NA	TGTGCCAGCAGACCGTGGACAGGGAGGGTGACTGAAGCTTTCTTT	CASRPWTGRVTEAFF
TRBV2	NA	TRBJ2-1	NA	TGTGCCAGCAGACCCAGGGCCGTATACAATGAGCAGTTCTTC	CASRPRAVYNEQFF
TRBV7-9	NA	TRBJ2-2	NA	TGTGCCAGCAGCCAACCCCGCGGGGCAGGCGGGGAGCTGTTTTTT	CASSQPRGAGGELFF
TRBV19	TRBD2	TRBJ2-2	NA	TGTGCCAGTAGTATCGCTAGCGGGAATCGTCGCACCGGGGAGCTGTTTTTT	CASSIASGNRRTGELFF
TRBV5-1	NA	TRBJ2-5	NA	TGCGCCAGCAGCTTGGCTAGCCGAGAGACCCAGTACTTC	CASSLASRETQYF
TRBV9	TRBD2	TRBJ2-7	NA	TGTGCCAGCAGCCCACGACTAGCGGGGTACGAGCAGTACTTC	CASSPRLAGYEQYF
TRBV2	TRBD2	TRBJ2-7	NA	TGTGCCAGCAGGACTGGACTAGCTGCCTACGAGCAGTACTTC	CASRTGLAAYEQYF
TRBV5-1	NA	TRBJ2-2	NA	TGCGCCAGCAGCCCGCACTACACCGGGGAGCTGTTTTTT	CASSPHYTGELFF
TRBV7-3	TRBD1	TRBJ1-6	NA	TGTGCCAGCAGTCAAGTCGGGACAGTTAATAATTCCCCCCTCCACTTT	CASSQVGTVNNSPLHF
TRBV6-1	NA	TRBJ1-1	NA	TGTGCCACGGTGTCGCGGGACACTGAAGCTTTCTTT	CATVSRDTEAFF
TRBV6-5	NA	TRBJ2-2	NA	TGTGCCAGCCATAAGCGTGGAACGGACACCGGGGAGCTGTTTTTT	CASHKRGTDTGELFF
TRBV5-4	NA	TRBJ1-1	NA	TGTGCCAGCAGCTTGGTGCCGGGTGGAAACACTGAAGCTTTCTTT	CASSLVPGGNTEAFF
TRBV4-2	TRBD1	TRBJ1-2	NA	TGTGCCAGCAGCCAAGAGAACAGGGGCCCTTATGGCTACACCTTC	CASSQENRGPYGYTF
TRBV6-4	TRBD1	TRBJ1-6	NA	TGTGCCAGCAGCCGGGACAGGGCGCCTAATTCACCCCTCCACTTT	CASSRDRAPNSPLHF
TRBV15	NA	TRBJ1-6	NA	TGTGCCACCAGCAGAGTCGGACGGACTAGCTCCTATAATTCACCCCTCCACTTT	CATSRVGRTSSYNSPLHF
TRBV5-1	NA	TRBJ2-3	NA	TGCGCCAGCAGTCAAGGGCGGGGCACAGATACGCAGTATTTT	CASSQGRGTDTQYF
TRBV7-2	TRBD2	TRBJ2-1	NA	TGTGCCAGCAGCCCCATAGCGGGGCGTGAGCAGTTCTTC	CASSPIAGREQFF
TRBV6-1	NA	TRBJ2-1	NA	TGTGCCAGCAGTGAATCCCAGGTACAACGGTGGTTCTTC	CASSESQVQRWFF
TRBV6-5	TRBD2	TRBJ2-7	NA	TGTGCCAGCAGCTCGGGCGGGGGGGCTTCTACTGAGCAGTACTTC	CASSSGGGASTEQYF
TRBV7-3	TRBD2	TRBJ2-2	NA	TGTGCCAGCAGCTCGGGGACTAGCGGGGAGCTGTTTTTT	CASSSGTSGELFF
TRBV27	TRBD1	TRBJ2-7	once	TGTGCCAGCAGTCCCTGGGACAGCCCGTACGAGCAGTACTTC	CASSPWDSPYEQYF
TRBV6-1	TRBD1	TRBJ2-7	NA	TGTGCCAGCAGTGCGACAGGGTTGAAGGTTTACGAGCAGTACTTC	CASSATGLKVYEQYF
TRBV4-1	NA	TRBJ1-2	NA	TGCGCCAGCAGCCAAGACGGGGGGTTCTATGGCTACACCTTC	CASSQDGGFYGYTF
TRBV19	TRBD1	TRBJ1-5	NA	TGTGCCAGTAGTATCCGTCTTGGGACAGGGATTCAGCCCCAGCATTTT	CASSIRLGTGIQPQHF
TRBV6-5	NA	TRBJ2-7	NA	TGTGCCAGCAGTTTACAGGGTACCTACGAGCAGTACTTC	CASSLQGTYEQYF
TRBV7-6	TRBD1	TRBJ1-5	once	TGTGCCAGCAGCTTAGGGACAGGGGGCCAATATAGCAATCAGCCCCAGCATTTT	CASSLGTGGQYSNQPQHF
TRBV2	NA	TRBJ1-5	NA	TGTGCCAGCAGGTCCAGGGGAGTTCAGCCCCAGCATTTT	CASRSRGVQPQHF
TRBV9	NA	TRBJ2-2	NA	TGTGCCAGCAGCCCAGGGGGCGGTCTAGCGGGGTGGAACACCGGGGAGCTGTTTTTT	CASSPGGGLAGWNTGELFF
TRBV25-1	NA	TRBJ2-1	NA	TGTGCCAGCAGTGAGCCCCCACCCAGCTCCTACAATGAGCAGTTCTTC	CASSEPPPSSYNEQFF
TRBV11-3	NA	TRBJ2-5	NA	TGTGCCAGCAGCTTGGGAGAGGAAGAGACCCAGTACTTC	CASSLGEEETQYF
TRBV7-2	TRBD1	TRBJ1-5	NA	TGTGCCAGCAGCTTCGGTCGGGACAGGGTTTATGGCAATCAGCCCCAGCATTTT	CASSFGRDRVYGNQPQHF
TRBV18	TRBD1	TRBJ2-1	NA	TGTGCCAGCTCGCTAGGACAGGGGGTGATCAATGAGCAGTTCTTC	CASSLGQGVINEQFF